This is a list of T cell receptor beta chains from one sample in a study of blood T cell repertoires in COVID-19. Sequenced by immunoSEQ multiplex PCR; TCRdb stores in-frame clones only, minus some. The sample shows some 65,000 clones, under 95% of them seen only once. Sequenced: peripheral blood. These receptors originate from a man between 65 and 85 years old with active COVID-19. The CDR3 runs from the conserved cysteine through the conserved F or W. The D gene is left open where the match is weak. Rows may omit the clone size; those that give it use once, few, many or a size class.

cdr3_aa	cdr3_nt	v_call	d_call	clone_size	j_call
CASSSARDVVLREKLFF	TGTGCCAGCAGCTCCGCCCGTGATGTGGTACTACGTGAAAAACTGTTTTTT	TRBV7-8	.	.	TRBJ1-4
CASSLGGNEKLFF	TGTGCCAGCAGCCTAGGGGGCAATGAAAAACTGTTTTTT	TRBV5-4	TRBD1	once	TRBJ1-4
CASSPGTGPGIQYF	TGTGCCAGCAGTCCCGGGACAGGGCCGGGCATTCAGTACTTC	TRBV7-2	TRBD1	.	TRBJ2-4
CSGRTSGYPYEQYF	TGCAGCGGACGGACTAGCGGCTACCCCTACGAGCAGTACTTC	TRBV29-1	TRBD2	.	TRBJ2-7
CASSPSTSGGYNEQFF	TGTGCCAGCTCCCCTAGTACTAGCGGGGGGTACAATGAGCAGTTCTTC	TRBV18	TRBD2	.	TRBJ2-1
CASSLVAGANEQFF	TGTGCCAGCAGCTTGGTTGCAGGGGCAAATGAGCAGTTCTTC	TRBV5-8	.	.	TRBJ2-1
CASSYAQLSTGELFF	TGTGCCAGCAGTTACGCACAGCTGAGCACCGGGGAGCTGTTTTTT	TRBV6-2/TRBV6-3	.	.	TRBJ2-2
CASSPEGGSGIQPQHF	TGTGCCAGCAGCCCAGAGGGGGGGTCGGGTATTCAGCCCCAGCATTTT	TRBV7-2	.	.	TRBJ1-5
CASSGQAYYGYTF	TGTGCCAGTAGCGGACAGGCTTACTATGGCTACACCTTC	TRBV19	TRBD1	.	TRBJ1-2
CASSQGHHSNQPQHF	TGTGCCAGCAGCCAGGGACACCATAGCAATCAGCCCCAGCATTTT	TRBV3-1/TRBV3-2	.	.	TRBJ1-5
CASSLLAGGSSTDTQYF	TGTGCCAGCAGCCTACTAGCGGGGGGCTCTAGCACAGATACGCAGTATTTT	TRBV7-9	TRBD2	.	TRBJ2-3
CASSSPGQGAVEQYF	TGTGCCAGCAGTTCCCCGGGACAGGGGGCTGTTGAGCAGTACTTC	TRBV27	TRBD1	.	TRBJ2-7
CASSQEEVQGPLYGELFF	TGTGCCAGCAGCCAAGAGGAGGTACAGGGCCCTTTGTACGGGGAGCTGTTTTTT	TRBV4-2	.	.	TRBJ2-2
CASSQTDITGELFF	TGTGCCAGCAGCCAAACGGACATCACCGGGGAGCTGTTTTTT	TRBV3-1/TRBV3-2	.	.	TRBJ2-2
CASSLAHSMNTEAFF	TGTGCCAGCAGCTTGGCCCACAGCATGAACACTGAAGCTTTCTTT	TRBV5-5	.	.	TRBJ1-1
CASSLTSTGELFF	TGTGCCAGCAGCTTAACGAGCACCGGGGAGCTGTTTTTT	TRBV7-9	.	.	TRBJ2-2
CASSYRGGEKLFF	TGTGCCAGCAGTTACAGGGGAGGCGAAAAACTGTTTTTT	TRBV6-5	.	.	TRBJ1-4
CASSWGQGVTTGELFF	TGTGCCAGCAGCTGGGGGCAGGGGGTAACCACCGGGGAGCTGTTTTTT	TRBV7-8	TRBD1	.	TRBJ2-2
CASSLRTTDNSPLHF	TGCGCCAGCAGCTTGAGAACAACCGATAATTCACCCCTCCACTTT	TRBV5-1	.	.	TRBJ1-6
CASSSIDRGPGNIQYF	TGTGCCAGCTCAAGTATCGACAGGGGGCCTGGTAACATTCAGTACTTC	TRBV18	TRBD1	.	TRBJ2-4
CATSKGGNQETQYF	TGTGCCACCAGCAAAGGGGGAAACCAAGAGACCCAGTACTTC	TRBV15	.	.	TRBJ2-5
CASSRKPTGLAGNEQFF	TGTGCCAGCAGTCGCAAGCCAACGGGACTAGCTGGGAATGAGCAGTTCTTC	TRBV6-6	TRBD2	.	TRBJ2-1
CASSLAGLAALYNEQFF	TGTGCCAGCAGCTTAGCGGGACTAGCGGCCCTATACAATGAGCAGTTCTTC	TRBV7-2	TRBD2	.	TRBJ2-1
CASRTTGGRETQYF	TGTGCCAGCAGGACGACAGGGGGCAGAGAGACCCAGTACTTC	TRBV7-9	TRBD1	.	TRBJ2-5
CASSPPGTSGGAYEQYF	TGTGCCAGCAGTCCACCTGGGACTAGCGGGGGGGCGTACGAGCAGTACTTC	TRBV2	TRBD2	.	TRBJ2-7
CASRVWGPHSTDTQYF	TGCGCCAGCAGGGTTTGGGGGCCCCACTCCACAGATACGCAGTATTTT	TRBV23-1	.	.	TRBJ2-3
CASSSTGVTEAFF	TGTGCCAGCAGCTCCACAGGTGTCACTGAAGCTTTCTTT	TRBV12-3/TRBV12-4	.	.	TRBJ1-1
CASSFLLAPQETQYF	TGCGCCAGCAGCTTCCTCCTAGCGCCCCAAGAGACCCAGTACTTC	TRBV4-1	.	.	TRBJ2-5
CASSPARLAETQYF	TGTGCCAGCTCACCGGCGAGACTAGCGGAGACCCAGTACTTC	TRBV18	TRBD2	.	TRBJ2-5
CASSLYRDRGRLGQFF	TGTGCCAGCAGCTTGTACCGGGACAGGGGGCGTTTAGGGCAGTTCTTC	TRBV5-6	TRBD1	.	TRBJ2-1
CAGSSGGPADTQYF	TGTGCCGGATCTAGCGGGGGGCCGGCAGATACGCAGTATTTT	TRBV2	TRBD2	.	TRBJ2-3
CASSESGGGYGYTF	TGCGCCAGCAGTGAGTCCGGCGGGGGGTATGGCTACACCTTC	TRBV10-2	.	.	TRBJ1-2